These T cell receptor beta chains were read from a single sample in a study of blood T cell repertoires in COVID-19. The protocol was immunoSEQ multiplex PCR, while the TCRdb copy is restricted to in-frame clones and leaves out a portion. The sample consists of 45,000 to 55,000 clones, 87% of them appearing once. Sequencing used peripheral blood. These receptors originate from a man aged 45-65 years with active COVID-19. The CDR3 runs from the conserved cysteine through the conserved F or W. A D gene is named only where the DNA matches it firmly. Expanded clones get a size class; other rows say once, few or many, or leave the size out.

>NA|NA|TRBJ1-1|TRBV6-5
TGTGCCAGCAGTTACTCCCCGGAGTTGGACACTGAAGCTTTCTTT
CASSYSPELDTEAFF
>NA|NA|TRBJ1-1|TRBV6-5
TGTGCCAGTTCAAAAAAGGGGATGAACACTGAAGCTTTCTTT
CASSKKGMNTEAFF
>NA|NA|TRBJ2-7|TRBV6-2/TRBV6-3
TGTGCCAGCAGTATAGGCAGGGGCGAGCAGTACTTC
CASSIGRGEQYF
>TRBD2|NA|TRBJ2-1|TRBV12-3/TRBV12-4
TGTGCCAGCAGTCCAACCCGGGGGGTGCAGTTCTTC
CASSPTRGVQFF
>NA|NA|TRBJ2-5|TRBV6-5
TGTGCCAGCAGCCGCGGGACAGTTCGACGAGAGACCCAGTACTTC
CASSRGTVRRETQYF
>NA|NA|TRBJ1-2|TRBV13
TGTGCCAGCAGCTTGGCCGGGACACCTGCTCTGGACTATGGCTACACCTTC
CASSLAGTPALDYGYTF
>NA|few|TRBJ1-1|TRBV27
TGTGCCAGCAGTTTAATCCCTCCAGACAGCCGTATACACACTGAAGCTTTCTTT
CASSLIPPDSRIHTEAFF
>NA|once|TRBJ2-5|TRBV3-1/TRBV3-2
TGTGCCAGCAGCCAAGGGCCCCAAGAGACCCAGTACTTC
CASSQGPQETQYF
>TRBD2|NA|TRBJ2-5|TRBV6-5
TGTGCCAGCTTCGGGCTAGCGGAACAAGAGACCCAGTACTTC
CASFGLAEQETQYF
>NA|few|TRBJ1-1|TRBV7-9
TGTGCCAGCAGCAATCAGGGGTACACTGAAGCTTTCTTT
CASSNQGYTEAFF
>TRBD2|NA|TRBJ2-5|TRBV7-2
TGTGCCAGCAGCACGGGACTAGCGGGAGTTCGAGAGACCCAGTACTTC
CASSTGLAGVRETQYF
>NA|NA|TRBJ2-1|TRBV15
TGTGCCACCAACCCACGTTACAGGATTACCTACAATGAGCAGTTCTTC
CATNPRYRITYNEQFF
>NA|NA|TRBJ1-2|TRBV5-1
TGCGCCAGCAGCTTGTGGGGAGGACCCTTTGGCTATGGCTACACCTTC
CASSLWGGPFGYGYTF
>TRBD1|NA|TRBJ1-2|TRBV6-1
TGTGCCAGCAGTGAAGGACAGGGCCTTAACTATGGCTACACCTTC
CASSEGQGLNYGYTF
>TRBD1|NA|TRBJ2-7|TRBV5-1
TGCGCCAGCAGGTCGTTCGGGACAGTCTCCTACGAGCAGTACTTC
CASRSFGTVSYEQYF
>TRBD1|NA|TRBJ2-6|TRBV18
TGTGCCAGCTCACCCCCGTCAGGGGGCTCGACTGGGGCCAACGTCCTGACTTTC
CASSPPSGGSTGANVLTF
>NA|once|TRBJ1-1|TRBV5-4
TGTGCCAGCAGCTTGGCCGGTGGGGGCGCGGGAGCTTTCTTT
CASSLAGGGAGAFF
>TRBD1|NA|TRBJ2-2|TRBV19
TGTGCCAGTAGTGCCCGGGACAGGGGCTACACCGGGGAGCTGTTTTTT
CASSARDRGYTGELFF
>NA|NA|TRBJ2-2|TRBV5-1
TGCGCCAGCAGCAGTGTGACAGGGAACACCGGGGAGCTGTTTTTT
CASSSVTGNTGELFF
>TRBD1|once|TRBJ2-1|TRBV12-3/TRBV12-4
TGTGCCAGCAGGGACAGGGGTGGTAATGAGCAGTTCTTC
CASRDRGGNEQFF
>TRBD2|NA|TRBJ2-7|TRBV5-4
TGTGCCAGCAGCTTGGCCAGCGGGATCTACGAGCAGTACTTC
CASSLASGIYEQYF
>TRBD1|few|TRBJ1-5|TRBV19
TGTGCCAGTACGGGGACAGAAATTAATCAGCCCCAGCATTTT
CASTGTEINQPQHF
>NA|NA|TRBJ2-6|TRBV27
TGTGCCAGCAGTCTGAGCTCTGGGGCCAACGTCCTGACTTTC
CASSLSSGANVLTF
>NA|NA|TRBJ2-1|TRBV19
TGTGCCAGTAGTTCACCGAGACTAGGGTTATATGAGCAGTTCTTC
CASSSPRLGLYEQFF
>TRBD1|NA|TRBJ1-1|TRBV29-1
TGCAGCGCTGGGACAGGGAACACTGAAGCTTTCTTT
CSAGTGNTEAFF
>TRBD1|once|TRBJ2-5|TRBV5-1
TGCGCCAGCAGCTCGCTCCGGGACAGACAAGAGACCCAGTACTTC
CASSSLRDRQETQYF
>TRBD1|few|TRBJ1-5|TRBV19
TGTGCCAGTACTTACGGATCCGGGACAGGGGGCAATCAGCCCCAGCATTTT
CASTYGSGTGGNQPQHF
>TRBD2|NA|TRBJ2-3|TRBV12-3/TRBV12-4
TGTGCCAGCAGTTTTCGGGGGGTTGATACGCAGTATTTT
CASSFRGVDTQYF
>NA|NA|TRBJ2-5|TRBV24-1
TGTGCCACCAATAGCGGCCGGGAAGAGACCCAGTACTTC
CATNSGREETQYF
>TRBD2|NA|TRBJ2-3|TRBV29-1
TGCAGCGTTATCGGGAGGGCCCCAGATACGCAGTATTTT
CSVIGRAPDTQYF
>TRBD1|NA|TRBJ1-1|TRBV6-5
TGTGCCAGCAGTTACGACAGGGAGAACACTGAAGCTTTCTTT
CASSYDRENTEAFF
>TRBD2|NA|TRBJ2-1|TRBV24-1
TGTGCCACCAGTGATTATCAGACTAGCGGGGGGTACAATGAGCAGTTCTTC
CATSDYQTSGGYNEQFF
>NA|NA|TRBJ2-3|TRBV19
TGTGCCAGTAGTATGCCACTAGTGCAGTCCACGCAGTATTTT
CASSMPLVQSTQYF
>NA|NA|TRBJ1-4|TRBV7-2
TGTGCCAGCAGCTTTTTTGGACAGAATGAAAAACTGTTTTTT
CASSFFGQNEKLFF
>NA|NA|TRBJ2-3|TRBV18
TGTGCCAGCTCACCTTCCAGGGTGGGGATAGATACGCAGTATTTT
CASSPSRVGIDTQYF
>NA|NA|TRBJ1-6|TRBV3-1/TRBV3-2
TGTGCCAGCAGCCAAGGGGGGCCCAATTCACCCCTCCACTTT
CASSQGGPNSPLHF
>TRBD1|NA|TRBJ1-1|TRBV11-2
TGTGCCAGCGTCCCCAGGGGGCTTACTGAAGCTTTCTTT
CASVPRGLTEAFF
>NA|NA|TRBJ1-2|TRBV4-3
TGCGCCAGCAGCCAAGGACAGAACTATGGCTACACCTTC
CASSQGQNYGYTF
>NA|NA|TRBJ2-5|TRBV5-1
TGCGCCAGCAGCTTAACAGGGTACCAAGAGACCCAGTACTTC
CASSLTGYQETQYF
>TRBD2|NA|TRBJ2-3|TRBV5-6
TGTGCCAGCAGCTTGAGTGTAGCGGGGACAGATACGCAGTATTTT
CASSLSVAGTDTQYF
>NA|once|TRBJ2-2|TRBV19
TGTGCCAGTAGTATAGGCCCGGGCGGGACAGCGAACACCGGGGAGCTGTTTTTT
CASSIGPGGTANTGELFF
>NA|NA|TRBJ1-6|TRBV5-6
TGTGCCAGCAGCTTAGGGAGCTCCTATAATTCACCCCTCCACTTT
CASSLGSSYNSPLHF
>NA|few|TRBJ1-5|TRBV28
TGTGCCAGCAGCCCGGTGCTGGGCAATCAGCCCCAGCATTTT
CASSPVLGNQPQHF
>TRBD1|NA|TRBJ2-3|TRBV24-1
TGTGCCACCAGTGATTTGCGCGGACAGGCGAGCACAGATACGCAGTATTTT
CATSDLRGQASTDTQYF
>NA|once|TRBJ1-1|TRBV19
TGTGCCAGTAGACCCCCGACTAACACTGAAGCTTTCTTT
CASRPPTNTEAFF
>NA|NA|TRBJ1-5|TRBV12-3/TRBV12-4
TGTGCCAGCAGTTTTCGGGGGCAGCCCCAGCATTTT
CASSFRGQPQHF
>TRBD2|NA|TRBJ2-3|TRBV4-3
TGCGCCAGCAGCCAAGAGGGGACTAGGGGGAGCACAGATACGCAGTATTTT
CASSQEGTRGSTDTQYF
>NA|NA|TRBJ2-3|TRBV4-1
TGCGCCAGCACACCCCTCGGGGGGCGCACAGATACGCAGTATTTT
CASTPLGGRTDTQYF
>NA|NA|TRBJ2-1|TRBV30
TGTGCCTGGAGTGTATCGGGGGGCCCCTACAATGAGCAGTTCTTC
CAWSVSGGPYNEQFF